Below are 26 T cell receptor beta chains sequenced from a single sample in a study of shared clonotypes between healthy human individuals. Data came from immunoSEQ multiplex PCR; TCRdb stores just in-frame clones and leaves some out. The sample has over a million clones; around 98% are singletons. Sequenced: naive CD4+ T cells sorted from blood. Subset in this sample: CD45RA+ positively selected. Receptor source: a man aged 25-45 years in good health.

Turning to this clone: Other nucleotide sequences from this sample produce the same CDR3. This chain connects TRBV27 to TRBJ2-1; D not certain. The CDR3 has 14 residues. The ends were cut back, 2 bases at V and 1 base at J, with 6 bases in the middle. In germline, CDR1 is MNHEY, CDR2 SMNVEV (reference sequence). The CDR3 sequence: CASSLDGSYNEQFF. The DNA for the CDR3 is TGTGCCAGCAGTTTAGATGGGTCCTACAATGAGCAGTTCTTC.

The chain is built from TRBV28 and TRBJ1-2; the match to TRBD1 covers 8 bases. V lost 6 bases to trimming and J lost 1 base; unmatched junction nucleotides: 22. From germline, CDR1 is MDHEN and CDR2 SYDVKM. The CDR3 is 20 amino acids. The CDR3 sequence is CASSRPGQGGWAAINYGYTF. CDR3 in DNA: TGTGCCAGCAGCCGCCCAGGACAGGGTGGATGGGCGGCCATTAACTATGGCTACACCTTC.

The chain employs TRBV27 and TRBJ2-7, with D perhaps matching TRBD1 (5 bases). V was cut by 3 bases and J by 5 bases, with 11 bases left in between. Germline assignment: CDR1 MNHEY and CDR2 SMNVEV (reference sequence). This CDR3 spans 13 amino acids. The CDR3 DNA sequence: TGTGCCAGCAGTTTCCGGACAAGGGACGAGCAGTACTTC. Amino acids: CASSFRTRDEQYF.

The chain employs TRBV7-2 and TRBJ2-4; the D gene is possibly TRBD1 (6 bases). The CDR3 extends over 13 amino acids. Trimming shortened V by 4 bases and J by 9 bases, and 13 bases separated the two germline ends. Germline V gene lookup returns CDR1 SGHTA and CDR2 FQGNSA. Here the CDR3 reads CASSSAQGTIQYF. CDR3 coding DNA: TGTGCCAGCAGCTCCGCGCAGGGGACCATTCAGTACTTC.

The J gene is TRBJ2-3, the V gene TRBV7-9, with 8 positions matching TRBD2. The CDR3 covers 16 residues. Trimming cost V 5 bases and J 3 bases; bases outside gene matches: 10. Looked up from germline, CDR1 is SEHNR and CDR2 is FQNEAQ (reference sequence). CDR3 amino acids: CASSPRGAGETDTQYF. For the CDR3, the DNA is TGTGCCAGCAGCCCCCGAGGAGCGGGAGAGACAGATACGCAGTATTTT.

The chain employs TRBV28 and TRBJ1-5; the D gene is possibly TRBD1 (6 bases). Trimming shortened V by 8 bases and J by 0 bases, and 20 bases separated the two germline ends. The V gene's germline CDR1 is MDHEN and CDR2 SYDVKM. The CDR3 is 17 amino acids. The DNA for the CDR3 is TGTGCCAGCGGCAACCCTGAGGGGGTTTTTAGCAATCAGCCCCAGCATTTT. This codes for CASGNPEGVFSNQPQHF.

The gene calls are TRBV7-3 and TRBJ2-5; D may be TRBD2 (6 bases). Per the germline V gene, CDR1 is SGHTA and CDR2 is FQGTGA. The V gene lost 5 bases and the J gene lost 3 bases, with 13 bases spanning the gap. This CDR3 is 14 amino acids long. CDR3 nucleotide sequence: TGTGCCAGCAGCCGCGGGAATGGGGAAGAGACCCAGTACTTC. Residues: CASSRGNGEETQYF.

The rearrangement uses TRBV30 and TRBJ1-5, with D maybe TRBD1 (5 bases). V lost 0 bases and J lost 3, with 9 bases in between. The CDR3 has 14 amino acids. Germline loops: CDR1 GTSNPN, CDR2 SVGIG (reference sequence). The CDR3 is CAWSVARANQPQHF. In DNA form, the CDR3 reads TGTGCCTGGAGTGTAGCCAGGGCCAATCAGCCCCAGCATTTT.

This rearrangement joins TRBV5-1 to TRBJ2-5; D ambiguous. The CDR3 consists of 15 residues. Germline CDR1 is SGHRS and CDR2 is YFSETQ. V was shortened by 4 bases and J by 2 bases, with 15 bases between the two germline ends. The CDR3 loop is CASSPLAGTQETQYF. In DNA form, the CDR3 reads TGCGCCAGCAGCCCCTTGGCAGGCACTCAAGAGACCCAGTACTTC.

Points on this clone: This sample includes further DNA sequences coding for the same CDR3. The J gene is TRBJ2-3, the V gene TRBV5-1; 11 nucleotides align to TRBD2. The CDR3 covers 16 residues. After removal of 4 bases from V and 0 bases from J, the junction contained 4 bases not matched to a gene. CDR1 and CDR2 (germline): SGHRS, YFSETQ. CDR3 protein: CASSLGTSGSTDTQYF. The DNA for the CDR3 is TGCGCCAGCAGCCTAGGGACTAGCGGCAGCACAGATACGCAGTATTTT.

V usage is TRBV7-3 and J usage is TRBJ2-7; D remains ambiguous. This CDR3 region has 13 residues. CDR1 SGHTA and CDR2 FQGTGA come from the germline V gene. The germline V and J ends were trimmed by 3 bases and 4 bases, with 10 bases remaining between them. CDR3: CASSLGSRYEQYF. The CDR3 bases are TGTGCCAGCAGCTTGGGCAGCAGATACGAGCAGTACTTC.

This chain connects TRBV5-1 to TRBJ2-7; 7 nucleotides line up with TRBD1. The CDR3 sequence is 14 residues long. The ends lost 3 bases at V and 3 bases at J; junction bases unmatched: 6. Germline values: CDR1 SGHRS, CDR2 YFSETQ. The CDR3 here is CASSSGQSHYEQYF. The CDR3 region has the DNA TGCGCCAGCAGCTCGGGACAGAGCCACTACGAGCAGTACTTC.

This clone has a single count. Distinct nucleotide sequences in the sample also encode this CDR3. The chain recombines TRBV15 with TRBJ1-1; D is unresolved. This CDR3 has 13 residues. Germline V gives CDR1 LNHNV, CDR2 YYDKDF (reference sequence). V was trimmed by 5 bases and J by 8 bases, leaving 15 bases between them. As DNA, the CDR3 is TGTGCCACCAGCTCAAGGAAGGGTGCCGAAGCTTTCTTT. This encodes CATSSRKGAEAFF.

The rearrangement joins TRBV11-2 to TRBJ1-3; no reliable D call. V lost 5 bases and J lost 0, with 8 bases in between. Germline V CDR1 and CDR2: SGHAT, FQNNGV. This CDR3 has 14 residues. The CDR3 sequence: CASSPQFSGNTIYF. The CDR3 DNA is TGTGCCAGCAGCCCCCAGTTCTCTGGAAACACCATATATTTT.

The rearrangement links TRBV2 to TRBJ2-1; D is ambiguous. With 6 bases removed from V and 7 bases from J, the gap between germline ends came to 10 bases. CDR1 is SNHLY and CDR2 is FYNNEI in the germline V gene. The CDR3 has 12 residues. The CDR3 DNA reads TGTGCCAGCAGGGGTGAGATAAATGAGCAGTTCTTC. This gives the protein CASRGEINEQFF.

The rearrangement uses TRBV5-1 and TRBJ2-1; 8 bases are shared with TRBD1. This CDR3 contains 15 residues. J gave up 4 bases and V 2 bases, and 5 bases lay outside the gene matches. The V gene's germline CDR1 is SGHRS and CDR2 YFSETQ. CDR3 sequence: CASSFRGQGYNEQFF. Here the CDR3 DNA reads TGCGCCAGCAGCTTCAGGGGGCAGGGGTACAATGAGCAGTTCTTC.

The V call is TRBV30, the J call TRBJ2-1; possible D gene TRBD1, 6 bases. This CDR3 has 13 residues. Germline V gene sequence: CDR1 GTSNPN, CDR2 SVGIG (reference sequence). Trimming cost V 2 bases and J 7 bases, with 12 bases left between them. In nucleotides, the CDR3 is TGTGCCTGGAGTACAGGGCTAGGGAATGAGCAGTTCTTC. Amino acid sequence: CAWSTGLGNEQFF.

CDR3 protein: CASSYSPYHRSQHF. Here the CDR3 DNA reads TGTGCCAGCAGTTATTCCCCCTACCATCGCTCCCAGCATTTT. This sequence joins TRBV6-5 and TRBJ1-5; D is undetermined. Trimming took off 3 bases at V and 11 bases at J, with 17 bases between the two ends. There are 14 residues in the CDR3. Per the germline V gene, CDR1 is MNHEY and CDR2 is SVGAGI.

This clone showed up just once. The V and J genes are TRBV6-6 and TRBJ2-2, with 11 bases aligning to TRBD2. With 8 bases clipped from V and 6 bases from J, the junction kept 11 bases outside the gene matches. This CDR3 contains 16 residues. In germline, CDR1 is MNHNY, CDR2 SVGAGI (reference sequence). The CDR3 here is CASQFSLAGVSGELFF. The CDR3 nucleotides read TGTGCCAGCCAATTCTCACTAGCGGGAGTTTCCGGGGAGCTGTTTTTT.

This chain links TRBV18 with TRBJ1-2; D perhaps matches TRBD1 (5 bases). CDR1 and CDR2 from the germline V gene are KGHSH and LQKENI. This CDR3 is built from 14 residues. V gave up 2 bases and J gave up 4 bases, with 11 bases separating them. Here the CDR3 reads CASSPLRDLYGYTF. CDR3 nucleotide sequence: TGTGCCAGCTCACCATTGAGGGACCTCTATGGCTACACCTTC.

The J gene is TRBJ2-1, the V gene TRBV29-1; the match to TRBD2 covers 7 bases. Germline trimming cut 4 bases from V and 4 bases from J; bases unmatched to any gene: 13. The CDR3 contains 16 residues. The germline gives CDR1 SQVTM, CDR2 ANQGSEA. CDR3 nucleotides: TGCAGCGTTGTCCTTGTCGCTAGCGGATATTACAATGAGCAGTTCTTC. It codes for CSVVLVASGYYNEQFF.

V gene TRBV6-9 combines with J gene TRBJ2-7, with D tentatively TRBD1 (6 bases). Germline CDR1 MNHGY, CDR2 SVAAGI. V gave up 7 bases and J gave up 2 bases, with 15 bases separating them. The CDR3 has 14 amino acids. CDR3 loop: CASTLATGPYEQYF. CDR3 coding DNA: TGTGCCAGCACTTTGGCGACAGGACCCTACGAGCAGTACTTC.

The chain links TRBV9 to TRBJ2-6, with no clear D. Deletions cut 1 base from V and 13 bases from J, with 9 bases between. There are 12 residues in the CDR3. Germline assignment: CDR1 SGDLS and CDR2 YYNGEE. This CDR3 is CASSVLGRVLTF. CDR3 DNA: TGTGCCAGCAGCGTACTCGGAAGGGTCCTGACTTTC.

The J gene is TRBJ1-5, the V gene TRBV10-3, with D possibly being TRBD1 (5 bases). Germline CDR1 is ENHRY and CDR2 is SYGVKD. V was clipped by 2 bases and J by 7 bases, with 9 bases between them. CDR3 length equals 13 residues. As DNA, the CDR3 is TGTGCCATCAGTGAGACTTCAGGGCAGCCCCAGCATTTT. Translating it yields CAISETSGQPQHF.

V usage is TRBV5-4 and J usage is TRBJ2-1; TRBD2 aligns across 13 bases. The CDR3 has 14 residues. Trimming at V came to 3 bases and at J to 9 bases, leaving 3 bases not matched to a gene. Germline-derived CDR1 and CDR2 are SGHNT and YYREEE (reference sequence). The CDR3 DNA follows: TGTGCCAGCAGCTCGGGACTAGCGGGGCCTGAGCAGTTCTTC. Protein: CASSSGLAGPEQFF.

V gene TRBV7-2 combines with J gene TRBJ2-5, with TRBD2 as a possible D gene (5 bases). Trimming took off 0 bases at V and 4 bases at J, with 9 bases between the two ends. This CDR3 region has 14 residues. Germline CDR1 reads SGHTA; CDR2 reads FQGNSA. DNA for the CDR3: TGTGCCAGCAGCTTAGCTCTAGCAGGAGAGACCCAGTACTTC. As protein: CASSLALAGETQYF.